The rows below give T cell receptor beta chains drawn from one sample of a study of blood T cell repertoires in COVID-19. Sequenced by immunoSEQ multiplex PCR; TCRdb stores in-frame clones only, minus some. The sample lists around 310,000 clones, 85% to 90% occurring once. The sample comprised PBMCs or T cells enriched from blood (not recorded which). These receptor sequences come from a woman in her twenties or thirties who had recovered from COVID-19. The CDR3 runs from the conserved cysteine through the conserved F or W.

TRBV7-9	CASSPGLEETQYF
TRBV24-1	CATSSGNNQPQHF
TRBV9	CASSVVRTVNTEAFF
TRBV19	CASSVTGNTEAFF
TRBV29-1	CSIYMSTEQFF
TRBV18	CASSPARLDNEQFF
TRBV6-5	CASRRQGQGALEQYF
TRBV11-2	CASSLAGHDAEKLFF
TRBV27	CASSSSGVRDTEAFF
TRBV5-6	CASSLRGFAYEQYF
TRBV24-1	CATSDFSGEDTQYF
TRBV2	CAIRSGATQPQHF
TRBV28	CASSFYTGGIIYEQYF
TRBV5-1	CASSSGLAGEGTGELFF
TRBV9	CASSPRSYSNTGELFF
TRBV27	CASSLSVSYRRAFF
TRBV15	CATSGLAGDTQYF
TRBV9	CASSVDQGSGQPQHF
TRBV27	CASRRPGQGAETQYF
TRBV5-1	CASSLPGGSYNEQFF
TRBV15	CATSTTQGASDEQFF
TRBV15	CATSRGQLRGWGLAGAYEQYF
TRBV6-2/TRBV6-3	CASSYAGYNEQFF
TRBV15	CATSSQKDRVHGYTF
TRBV5-6	CASSGPRAPAYGYTF
TRBV27	CASSLFALAGRIQETQYF
TRBV5-1	CASSSHFGGESEQYF